Listed below are T cell receptor beta chains from one sample, sequenced in a study of blood T cell repertoires in COVID-19. The protocol was immunoSEQ multiplex PCR, while the TCRdb copy is restricted to in-frame clones and leaves out a portion. The table includes roughly 160,000 clones, just over 85% detected once. Material for sequencing was peripheral blood. These receptors were collected from a man aged 60 to 69 with acute or convalescent COVID-19. Each CDR3 is given with its conserved first and last residue. A D gene is named only where the DNA matches it firmly. The size field is filled for only some rows; it gives once, few, many or a size class.

>TRBV29-1|NA|NA|TRBJ2-7
TGCAGCGTATGGGACTCGTCCTACGAGCAGTACTTC
CSVWDSSYEQYF
>TRBV5-4|NA|TRBD2|TRBJ2-1
TGTGCCAGCAGCTTGGCAACTTCTTTAGCGGGAGAGTCGTTCTTC
CASSLATSLAGESFF
>TRBV11-3|once|NA|TRBJ2-2
TGTGCCAGCAGCTCCACGACTGCGACCGGGGAGCTGTTTTTT
CASSSTTATGELFF
>TRBV10-3|NA|TRBD2|TRBJ2-1
TGTGCCATCAGTGAGTGGCTAGCGGGAGCCTCCCACGGCGATGAGCAGTTCTTC
CAISEWLAGASHGDEQFF
>TRBV29-1|NA|TRBD2|TRBJ2-1
TGCAGCGTCCCTAGCGGTATTTCCTACAATGAGCAGTTCTTC
CSVPSGISYNEQFF
>TRBV27|NA|NA|TRBJ2-5
TGTGCCAGCACCTCTCCTACTGGGACCCAGTACTTC
CASTSPTGTQYF
>TRBV7-9|NA|TRBD1|TRBJ1-1
TGTGCCAGCCACCGGGACAGTAACACTGAAGCTTTCTTT
CASHRDSNTEAFF
>TRBV5-1|NA|NA|TRBJ1-4
TGCGCCAGCAGCTTGGCCGGAGGGGAAAGGGAAAAACTGTTTTTT
CASSLAGGEREKLFF
>TRBV24-1|NA|TRBD1|TRBJ1-5
TGTGCCACCGCCGGGACAGGGGATCAGCCCCAGCATTTT
CATAGTGDQPQHF
>TRBV9|NA|NA|TRBJ1-2
TGTGCCAGCAGCGCAGGGGTCACTAACTATGGCTACACCTTC
CASSAGVTNYGYTF
>TRBV5-1|NA|NA|TRBJ2-7
TGCGCCAGCAGCTTGCCCAGGGCGGGGAGCGGCTACGAGCAGTACTTC
CASSLPRAGSGYEQYF
>TRBV28|NA|TRBD1|TRBJ2-1
TGTGCCAGCAGTCCTACCGGGACAGGGCCTTACAATGAGCAGTTCTTC
CASSPTGTGPYNEQFF
>TRBV7-8|NA|NA|TRBJ1-5
TGTGCCAGCAGCCCTGGACAGAATAATCAGCCCCAGCATTTT
CASSPGQNNQPQHF
>TRBV24-1|NA|TRBD1|TRBJ2-3
TGTGCCACCAGTGACCCCGGGACAGGGTATCCAGATACGCAGTATTTT
CATSDPGTGYPDTQYF
>TRBV24-1|NA|NA|TRBJ2-5
TGTGCCACCAGTGACCCCGGGACTGCGTACCAAGAGACCCAGTACTTC
CATSDPGTAYQETQYF
>TRBV2|NA|NA|TRBJ1-4
TGTGCCAGCAGAGGGGAGGTAGGGGAAAAACTGTTTTTT
CASRGEVGEKLFF
>TRBV10-2|NA|TRBD1|TRBJ1-5
TGCGCCAGCAGTGACTACAGGGGGCGAGTCGGTAGCAATCAGCCCCAGCATTTT
CASSDYRGRVGSNQPQHF
>TRBV7-8|once|NA|TRBJ2-3
TGTGCCAGCAGCTTAGGCAGGGGCACAGATACGCAGTATTTT
CASSLGRGTDTQYF
>TRBV19|NA|TRBD2|TRBJ2-7
TGTGCCAGTAGAAAGACTAGCGGGATCTCCTACGAGCAGTACTTC
CASRKTSGISYEQYF
>TRBV10-3|NA|TRBD2|TRBJ2-7
TGTGCCATCAGATTGACTAGCGGGTACGAGCAGTACTTC
CAIRLTSGYEQYF
>TRBV18|once|TRBD1|TRBJ1-2
TGTGCCAGCTCAGCCGGGACAGACTATGGCTACACCTTC
CASSAGTDYGYTF
>TRBV18|few|NA|TRBJ2-1
TGTGCCAGCTCACCGACCGGACTTTACAATGAGCAGTTCTTC
CASSPTGLYNEQFF
>TRBV19|NA|NA|TRBJ1-2
TGTGCCAGTTCCCCCGGCCGAGACAGCTATGGCTACACCTTC
CASSPGRDSYGYTF
>TRBV14|once|TRBD1|TRBJ2-1
TGTGCCAGCAGCCAAGCGACAGGGTATGATGAGCAGTTCTTC
CASSQATGYDEQFF
>TRBV6-5|NA|TRBD2|TRBJ2-7
TGTGCCAGCAGTCTTGCGGGAGACGAGCAGTACTTC
CASSLAGDEQYF
>TRBV29-1|NA|NA|TRBJ2-7
TGCAGCGTTGTCTCTCTGGATAGCGGCTACGAGCAGTACTTC
CSVVSLDSGYEQYF
>TRBV28|NA|TRBD2|TRBJ2-3
TGTGCCAGCAGTTCCCTAGCGGGAGGCTCGGGTACGCAGTATTTT
CASSSLAGGSGTQYF
>TRBV19|NA|NA|TRBJ2-6
TGTGCCAGTAGTAGATCGGTCGGCTCTGGGGCCAACGTCCTGACTTTC
CASSRSVGSGANVLTF
>TRBV4-2|NA|NA|TRBJ1-1
TGTGCCAGCAGCCCTGGAGGGTCCGCTGAAGCTTTCTTT
CASSPGGSAEAFF
>TRBV28|once|NA|TRBJ1-2
TGTGCCAGCAGTCCCATGACTGACTATGGCTACACCTTC
CASSPMTDYGYTF
>TRBV11-2|NA|NA|TRBJ2-1
TGTGCCAGCAGCCCCGGGGTGTTCCGAGTGAGTGAGCAGTTCTTC
CASSPGVFRVSEQFF
>TRBV9|NA|TRBD1|TRBJ1-3
TGTGCCAGCAGCGTATCCGGGACAGGAGTCTCTGGAAACACCATATATTTT
CASSVSGTGVSGNTIYF
>TRBV5-4|once|NA|TRBJ1-4
TGTGCCAGCAGCCTTGCGGGAGTAAAGGAAAAACTGTTTTTT
CASSLAGVKEKLFF